These 18 T cell receptor beta chains were all obtained from the same sample, sequenced in a study of immune heterogeneity within non-small cell lung tumors. The template for each sample was around 540 ng of genomic DNA, which had been extracted from bulk tumor tissue. Biopsies, several per primary tumor and spaced far apart, were collected during surgery. Each patient presented with untreated, newly diagnosed non-small cell lung cancer and received curative surgery. For the TCR beta CDR3, multiplex PCR with 32 V and 13 J primers performed the amplification. TCRdb re-called the multiplex PCR reads with MiXCR, one entry per CDR3 protein. The table has about 1,900 distinct CDR3 sequences, around a fifth seen once. Input material: lung tumor tissue. The origin of the receptors is a woman aged 45-60 years with non-small cell lung cancer.

Details on this clonotype: Just one base apart from a much larger clone, this may be a read error. J is TRBJ1-2 and V is TRBV2, with D tentatively TRBD1 (6 bases). The CDR3 has 12 amino acids. Germline CDR1 is SNHLY and CDR2 is FYNNEI. The CDR3 DNA sequence: TGTGTCAGCAGTGAACCTAGGGGGGGCTACACCTTC. Its protein product is CVSSEPRGGYTF.

As regards this clonotype: This may be a read error, as it is one base from a much larger clone. This chain uses TRBV11-1 with TRBJ2-7; no reliable D call. CDR3 length equals 11 residues. The germline V gene encodes CDR1 SGHAT and CDR2 FQDESV (reference sequence). V lost 6 bases, J lost 2 bases, and 5 bases lay in between. The CDR3, as DNA: TGTGCCAGCAGGACCGCCTACGAGCAGTACTTC. This sequence encodes CASRTAYEQYF.

V is TRBV6-1 and J is TRBJ1-5; D possibly corresponds to TRBD1 (5 bases). The CDR3 covers 13 residues. V lost 5 bases to trimming and J lost 5 bases, with 10 bases between them. Per germline, CDR1 MNHNS and CDR2 SASEGT. Here the CDR3 reads CASSQGAHQPQHF. The CDR3 DNA reads TGTGCCAGCAGTCAGGGAGCCCATCAGCCCCAGCATTTT.

Within the sample, this clonotype is medium-sized. The chain combines TRBV10-2 with TRBJ2-1; 10 bases map to TRBD1. V trimming: 6 bases; J trimming: 8 bases; junction bases outside the gene matches: 7. CDR1 and CDR2 (germline): WSHSY, SAAADI. The CDR3 totals 14 residues. The CDR3: CASSPIGTGDEQFF. Here the CDR3 DNA reads TGCGCCAGCAGCCCTATCGGGACAGGGGATGAGCAGTTCTTC.

In its sample, this clonotype is medium-sized (0.01 to 0.1%). V gene TRBV6-6 combines with J gene TRBJ2-3; D call uncertain. Trimming pared 0 bases from V and 5 bases from J, leaving 12 bases between. Germline V gene sequence: CDR1 MNHNY, CDR2 SVGAGI (reference sequence). CDR3 length: 15 amino acids. The CDR3 sequence is CASSYSRYMGDTQYF. CDR3 DNA sequence: TGTGCCAGCAGTTACTCGAGGTATATGGGAGATACGCAGTATTTT.

By share, this clonotype ranks as medium-sized. This chain links TRBV3-1 with TRBJ2-7; no clear D gene. Trimming left V 5 bases short and J 0 bases short, with 8 bases between. The CDR3 sequence is 13 residues long. The germline gives CDR1 LGHDT, CDR2 YNNKEL (reference sequence). The CDR3 bases are TGTGCCAGCAGCGACCGAAGCTCCTACGAGCAGTACTTC. Translation gives CASSDRSSYEQYF.

This clonotype is classed as large. This sequence joins TRBV15 and TRBJ1-1; D is ambiguous. The CDR3 spans 15 residues. V lost 4 bases to trimming and J lost 5 bases, with 17 bases between them. Germline V gene data show CDR1 as LNHNV and CDR2 as YYDKDF (reference sequence). CDR3 in amino acids: CATSKGRSRGTEAFF. The CDR3 DNA sequence: TGTGCCACCAGCAAGGGTCGTTCTAGAGGGACTGAAGCTTTCTTT. The full variable domain, rest sourced from reference TRBV15 and TRBJ1-1, is DAMVIQNPRYQVTQFGKPVTLSCSQTLNHNVMYWYQQKSSQAPKLLFHYYDKDFNNEADTPDNFQSRRPNTSFCFLDIRSPGLGDTAMYLCATSKGRSRGTEAFFGQGTRLTVV.

This clonotype qualifies as medium-sized. V usage is TRBV19 and J usage is TRBJ1-1, with D hard to call. CDR3 length equals 16 residues. Germline V gives CDR1 LNHDA, CDR2 SQIVND (reference sequence). The V end was cut by 7 bases, the J end by 0 bases, with 18 bases between. The CDR3 is CASKPRRVTMNTEAFF. Written as DNA, the CDR3 is TGTGCCAGTAAACCCCGGCGGGTCACCATGAACACTGAAGCTTTCTTT. Complete variable domain (other parts from reference TRBV19 and TRBJ1-1): DGGITQSPKYLFRKEGQNVTLSCEQNLNHDAMYWYRQDPGQGLRLIYYSQIVNDFQKGDIAEGYSVSREKKESFPLTVTSAQKNPTAFYLCASKPRRVTMNTEAFFGQGTRLTVV.

The sample holds one count of this clonotype. Since a much larger clone is just one base distant, this may be a read error. The chain has TRBV7-2 and TRBJ2-5; D unresolved. The CDR3 has 14 amino acids. V was cut by 2 bases and J by 7 bases, with 14 bases left in between. Germline lookup yields CDR1 SGHTA and CDR2 FQGNSA. In nucleotides, the CDR3 is TGTGCCAGCAGCTTATTAAAGGGTTGGGGGACCCAGTACTTC. Translated: CASSLLKGWGTQYF.

The chain recombines TRBV10-3 with TRBJ2-3, with D perhaps TRBD2 (7 bases). This CDR3 has 18 residues. V dropped 10 bases and J dropped 4 bases, with 30 bases sitting between them. Germline assignment: CDR1 ENHRY and CDR2 SYGVKD. CDR3 amino acids: CASTWGASGTTVSDTQYF. The DNA for the CDR3 is TGTGCCAGCACATGGGGGGCTAGCGGAACTACAGTTTCAGATACGCAGTATTTT.

Concerning this clonotype: With a much larger clone just one base away, this may be a read error. V and J are TRBV2 and TRBJ2-2; D might be TRBD1 or TRBD2, each matching 5 bases. This CDR3 has 18 residues. Germline V CDR1 and CDR2: SNHLY, FYNNEI. This chain's CDR3 is CASSDDGQGEKNTGDLFF. The CDR3 bases are TGTGCCAGCAGCGACGATGGGCAGGGCGAAAAAAACACCGGGGACCTGTTTTTT.

The chain employs TRBV7-3 and TRBJ2-1; 8 bases are shared with TRBD1. CDR3 length equals 14 residues. V dropped 5 bases and J dropped 8; count of bases not matched to a gene: 8. Germline V gives CDR1 SGHTA, CDR2 FQGTGA. The DNA of the CDR3 is TGTGCCAGCAGCAGGACAGGGTCCCAGGATGAGCAGTTCTTC. Translated: CASSRTGSQDEQFF.

This chain connects TRBV7-8 to TRBJ2-7; 12 bases match TRBD2. The V gene's germline CDR1 is SGHVS and CDR2 FQNEAQ. V lost 1 base to trimming and J lost 6 bases; unmatched junction nucleotides: 7. This CDR3 spans 16 amino acids. The CDR3 protein is CASSLVGLAGGGEQYF. CDR3 nucleotide sequence: TGTGCCAGCAGCTTAGTAGGGCTAGCGGGAGGGGGCGAGCAGTACTTC.

By share of the sample, this clonotype is large. This chain connects TRBV9 to TRBJ1-2; 8 positions agree with TRBD1. Germline lookup yields CDR1 SGDLS and CDR2 YYNGEE. The CDR3 has 13 residues. Trimming at V came to 5 bases and at J to 3 bases, leaving 3 bases not matched to a gene. CDR3 bases: TGTGCCAGCAGAGCGACAGGGGACTATGGCTACACCTTC. Protein product: CASRATGDYGYTF. Complete variable domain (other parts from reference TRBV9 and TRBJ1-2): DSGVTQTPKHLITATGQRVTLRCSPRSGDLSVYWYQQSLDQGLQFLIQYYNGEERAKGNILERFSAQQFPDLHSELNLSSLELGDSALYFCASRATGDYGYTFGSGTRLTVV.

This clonotype is large in the sample. V and J are TRBV28 and TRBJ1-4; D is possibly TRBD1 (5 bases). This CDR3 region has 16 residues. From germline, CDR1 is MDHEN and CDR2 SYDVKM. V was pared by 3 bases and J by 6 bases, with 17 bases between. The CDR3 region has the DNA TGTGCCAGCAGTTTCGCGTTGCCAGGGTTAGATGAAAAACTGTTTTTT. Amino acid sequence: CASSFALPGLDEKLFF.

This clonotype is termed medium-sized. The J gene is TRBJ2-1, the V gene TRBV6-1; 10 bases are a match to TRBD2. There are 18 residues in the CDR3. Per germline, CDR1 MNHNS and CDR2 SASEGT. Losses at the gene ends were 1 base for V and 7 bases for J; bases not matched to a gene: 13. The CDR3 sequence: CASSEVGEAGGPENEQFF. CDR3 DNA sequence: TGTGCCAGCAGTGAAGTTGGGGAAGCGGGGGGGCCTGAGAATGAGCAGTTCTTC.

This clonotype is judged medium-sized. CDR3: CAIRGGESNEKLFF. CDR3 in DNA: TGTGCCATCAGAGGGGGCGAGAGTAATGAAAAACTGTTTTTT. The chain carries TRBV10-3 and TRBJ1-4, with 7 bases that match TRBD1. CDR1 and CDR2 from the germline V gene are ENHRY and SYGVKD. CDR3 size: 14 residues. V dropped 6 bases and J dropped 4; count of bases not matched to a gene: 5.

This chain joins TRBV5-8 and TRBJ1-1; perhaps TRBD1 as D (5 bases). Germline V CDR1 and CDR2: SGHTS, YDEGEE. This CDR3 is 13 amino acids long. V shed 0 bases and J shed 6 bases, with 9 bases lying between them. This chain's CDR3 is CASSLGLGAEAFF. In DNA, the CDR3 is TGTGCCAGCAGCTTGGGTTTGGGGGCTGAAGCTTTCTTT.